The T cell receptor (beta chain) under discussion was sequenced for a study of T-cell reconstitution after alpha-beta-depleted transplantation in children. Overall study results and limits: Several patients had high TCRbeta diversity at day 60; it came from surviving recipient T cells and thymic progenitors. It was reported that alpha-beta T cells came from several hundred expanded graft clones (about two months after transplant). After one year, T-cell counts and TCRbeta diversity mostly came from new T cells.

This clonotype was detected only a few times. Its antigen remains unidentified. Unique molecular identifiers tagged the TCRbeta library. TCRdb re-called the PCR reads through MiXCR, storing one row per CDR3 protein. The sample includes fewer than 550,000 distinct CDR3 sequences, about 10% of them seen just once. CDR1 and CDR2 (germline): SGHTA, FQGTGA. The CDR3 extends over 13 amino acids. V was cut by 5 bases and J by 8 bases, with 13 bases left in between. The sequence was obtained from a female patient aged 2-15 years who had a stem cell transplant for aplastic anemia, so the T cells may come from the graft donor. Sequencing used PBMCs, mostly from graft donor cells, obtained 180 days after TCRalphabeta/CD19-depleted stem cell transplant. The chain recombines TRBV7-3 with TRBJ2-1; weak D call: TRBD2 (5 bases). CDR3 DNA sequence: TGTGCCAGCAGCCCGATGGGAGCCTATGAGCAGTTCTTC. Its protein product is CASSPMGAYEQFF.